This T cell receptor (beta chain) was captured in a study of beta chain features in type 1 diabetes. The CDR3 covers 11 residues. Germline-derived CDR1 and CDR2 are DFQATT and SNEGSKA (reference sequence). Isolated RNA was reverse transcribed in full, so expressed TCRB transcripts were sequenced. Some clones are missing from TCRdb's copy, which holds only in-frame ones; the method was immunoSEQ multiplex PCR. This sample has approximately 340,000 clones, with less than 15% found just once. The chain carries TRBV20-1 and TRBJ1-1; D gene uncertain. This clonotype originated in a woman aged 18-30 years in good health. The sequenced sample was naive CD4+ T cells from blood. Written as DNA, the CDR3 is TGCAGCGCCTCCGAGATTACCGAAGCTTTCTTT. Amino acid sequence: CSASEITEAFF.